This TCR beta chain was found in a study of naive CD8 T cells in extremely preterm neonates. Overall study results and limits: Preterm CDR3s were shorter than older groups', with fewer N additions and less trimming. Productive template counts varied among preterm samples, a noted limitation. Term neonates about 0.4%, young children roughly 0.027%, adults approximately 0.0099%; preterm neonates shared about 2.5%.

In the case of this clone: Antigen specificity is unknown.

The V and J ends lost 3 bases and 3 bases, in that order; junction bases with no gene match: 4. Germline V CDR1 and CDR2: SQVTM, ANQGSEA. The CDR3 totals 14 residues. Extremely preterm births at roughly 23-27 weeks of gestation supplied the samples. Sorted cells: live naive CD8+ T cells, CD45RA+CCR7+, Annexin V-negative. Produced via immunoSEQ multiplex PCR; TCRdb's table is partial and in-frame only. The table has around 25,000 clones, 70% to 90% seen once. The chain employs TRBV29-1 and TRBJ2-1; 8 bases are a match to TRBD2. Sequencing was carried out using naive CD8+ T cells from cord blood. The sequence derives from a boy who was born preterm. The CDR3 reads CSVERTSYYNEQFF. The CDR3 DNA follows: TGCAGCGTTGAGAGGACTAGCTACTACAATGAGCAGTTCTTC.